This TCR beta chain is drawn from a study of early T cells in non-severe SARS-CoV-2 infection (dated by TCRdb to the early 2020s). For the study in its entirety: TCR sequencing used bulk RNA from unsorted whole blood, so alpha and beta chains could not be paired. General conclusions and limits of the study: VDJdb matching was skewed toward anti-spike CD8 responses and likely underestimated virus-specific expansions, missing private and CD4 specificities.

Library creation used 5' RACE. Sequencing relied on a NextSeq 500. The TCR library protocol attached unique molecular identifiers to individual cDNA molecules to correct for sequencing error and PCR bias. Both TCR alpha and beta chains were sequenced, and tight co-correlation was observed between alpha and beta sequence abundances in each sample. In the paper's pipeline: V gene, J gene and CDR3 annotation of TCR sequences was performed with Decombinator V4. TCRs were defined as expanded if a significant change between any two time points was detected under a Poisson model with p below 0.0001. TCR abundances were normalised to the total number of TCRs sequenced per sample and were expressed as counts per million. VDJdb, accessed on 1 November 2021, was searched for TCRs annotated for CMV, EBV and SARS-CoV-2, and TCRs annotated for more than one antigen were excluded. Through fastp at Q25 and MiXCR, TCRdb rebuilt clones from the public reads, retaining in-frame beta chains. CDR3 protein sequences are deduplicated, and each keeps its most common genes and DNA. Here the V and J calls rest on TCRdb's processing, not on the authors' analysis. The sample records tens of thousands of distinct CDR3 sequences, approximately 7.7% of which are singletons. 3% to 3.5% of the sample is held by the ten biggest clonotypes.

In the case of this clonotype: No cognate antigen has been identified for it. The sample holds no much larger clone one base away, and base qualities are not on file.

A case-control design nested within a healthcare worker cohort in London, UK, was used, with weekly nasopharyngeal swab PCR tests and blood sampling performed. Healthcare workers were enrolled in the week of the UK lockdown, from 23 to 31 March 2020, and were followed every week for up to roughly 15 weeks. The material sequenced was whole blood. This TCR was sampled from an adult who was a healthcare worker with PCR-confirmed SARS-CoV-2 infection or an uninfected control (not recorded which).

The CDR3 sequence is CASSLGGLAGALETQYF. The nucleotide sequence is TGTGCCAGCAGTTTAGGGGGACTAGCGGGAGCTTTGGAGACCCAGTACTTC. Rearrangement joined TRBV6-1 to TRBJ2-5; TRBD2 fits 14 bases in the junction. The germline V gene specifies MNHNS as CDR1 and SASEGT as CDR2. Trimming accounts for 5 bases at V and 5 bases at J, while the number of junction bases matched to no gene is 10. Reading from cysteine to phenylalanine, the CDR3 counts 17 amino acids. This entry keeps only the CDR3 DNA: 51 bases, framed from base 1.